Shown below are 21 T cell receptor beta chains from a single sample sequenced in a study of T cell changes during pregnancy in multiple sclerosis. This table comes from immunoSEQ multiplex PCR, and its TCRdb copy is limited to in-frame clones, with some not included. The sample has just under 80,000 clones, roughly 91% seen once. The specimen was peripheral blood, collected in the first trimester of pregnancy. The source of these receptors is a female donor with multiple sclerosis, enrolled in a pregnancy study.

This chain joins TRBV30 and TRBJ2-1; 9 nucleotides align to TRBD2. The CDR3 spans 14 residues. V lost 5 bases to trimming and J lost 2 bases; unmatched junction nucleotides: 4. Germline assignment: CDR1 GTSNPN and CDR2 SVGIG (reference sequence). The CDR3: CAWVSGSAYNEQFF. The CDR3 DNA follows: TGTGCCTGGGTTAGCGGGAGTGCCTACAATGAGCAGTTCTTC.

The V gene is TRBV5-1, the J gene TRBJ2-7; TRBD1 aligns across 9 bases. CDR1 is SGHRS, CDR2 YFSETQ, per germline. This CDR3 comprises 19 residues. Losses at the gene ends were 4 bases for V and 0 bases for J; bases not matched to a gene: 17. In nucleotides, the CDR3 is TGCGCCAGCAGCCCGGGGGGACAGGGATGGTTAGCGGTCTCCTACGAGCAGTACTTC. Amino acids: CASSPGGQGWLAVSYEQYF. Together with reference TRBV5-1 and TRBJ2-7, the CDR3 gives the full variable domain: KAGVTQTPRYLIKTRGQQVTLSCSPISGHRSVSWYQQTPGQGLQFLFEYFSETQRNKGNFPGRFSGRQFSNSRSEMNVSTLELGDSALYLCASSPGGQGWLAVSYEQYFGPGTRLTVT.

This sequence joins TRBV4-1 and TRBJ2-7; 7 bases are shared with TRBD2. The CDR3 is made up of 11 amino acids. Germline V gene sequence: CDR1 MGHRA, CDR2 YSYEKL. The ends lost 4 bases at V and 6 bases at J; junction bases unmatched: 0. CDR3 bases: TGCGCCAGCAGCCCGGGGGGCGAGCAGTACTTC. It codes for CASSPGGEQYF.

This clone was found a few times. J is TRBJ2-7 and V is TRBV7-6; no reliable D call. The CDR3 totals 13 residues. The germline V gene encodes CDR1 SGHVS and CDR2 FNYEAQ. With 0 bases removed from V and 2 bases from J, the gap between germline ends came to 5 bases. The CDR3 nucleotides read TGTGCCAGCAGCTTAGCCCCAGCCTACGAGCAGTACTTC. This sequence encodes CASSLAPAYEQYF.

This rearrangement joins TRBV19 to TRBJ2-1; TRBD2 aligns across 9 bases. The CDR3 consists of 16 residues. The junction had 3 bases not matched to a gene; V was cut back by 3 bases and J by 0 bases. The germline gives CDR1 LNHDA, CDR2 SQIVND (reference sequence). The CDR3 coding sequence is TGTGCCAGTAGTATGACTAGCGGTCCCTCCTACAATGAGCAGTTCTTC. It encodes CASSMTSGPSYNEQFF.

The gene calls are TRBV10-3 and TRBJ2-6, with D unclear. The V and J ends lost 8 bases and 3 bases respectively, with 11 bases between them. This CDR3 region has 14 residues. CDR1 is ENHRY and CDR2 is SYGVKD in the germline V gene. CDR3 residues: CAIPGSDGANVLTF. For the CDR3, the DNA is TGTGCCATCCCTGGAAGCGATGGGGCCAACGTCCTGACTTTC.

The V call is TRBV9, the J call TRBJ2-7, with D perhaps TRBD1 (5 bases). Trimming stripped 3 bases from V and 3 bases from J, with 16 bases between. The germline V gene encodes CDR1 SGDLS and CDR2 YYNGEE. This CDR3 spans 15 amino acids. CDR3 in DNA: TGTGCCAGCAGCGCCGGCCAGGGATCCTTCTACGAGCAGTACTTC. This encodes CASSAGQGSFYEQYF.

The V and J genes are TRBV1 and TRBJ1-3; the table's D gene call, TRBD1, was not cross checked with the DNA. TRBV1 is described as a pseudogene. The CDR3 runs to 14 residues. CDR3: CTSNLHSSGNTIYF. In DNA, the CDR3 is TGCACCAGCAACTTACACAGCTCTGGAAACACCATATATTTT.

For the CDR3, the DNA is TGTGCCAGTTCCGACAGTCCCTCCTACAATGAGCAGTTCTTC. Encoded protein: CASSDSPSYNEQFF. The rearrangement links TRBV7-8 to TRBJ2-1; D is possibly TRBD1 (5 bases). The CDR3 extends over 14 amino acids. Trimming removed 9 bases from V and 0 bases from J, with 12 bases in between. Germline CDR1 is SGHVS and CDR2 is FQNEAQ.

CDR3: CASTKGLAGDGTDTQYF. The CDR3 DNA sequence: TGTGCCAGCACGAAGGGACTAGCGGGGGATGGCACAGATACGCAGTATTTT. This chain links TRBV5-4 with TRBJ2-3; 14 bases are shared with TRBD2. CDR1 and CDR2 (germline): SGHNT, YYREEE (reference sequence). After removal of 6 bases from V and 1 base from J, the junction contained 7 bases not matched to a gene. This CDR3 contains 17 residues.

The J gene is TRBJ2-3, the V gene TRBV28, with D possibly matching TRBD2 (5 bases). Trimming removed 3 bases at V and 2 bases at J, with 15 bases between. This CDR3 is built from 16 residues. Germline V gene sequence: CDR1 MDHEN, CDR2 SYDVKM. The CDR3 sequence is CASSFSRAGHTDTQYF. DNA of the CDR3: TGTGCCAGCAGTTTTTCCCGGGCGGGTCACACAGATACGCAGTATTTT.

The chain carries TRBV7-2 and TRBJ2-1; TRBD2 agrees at 11 bases. The CDR3 is 17 amino acids. Germline values: CDR1 SGHTA, CDR2 FQGNSA. V was clipped by 3 bases and J by 4 bases; unmatched bases: 8. The CDR3 DNA reads TGTGCCAGCAGCTTGACCTTCCTAGCGGGGGGTTACAATGAGCAGTTCTTC. Translation gives CASSLTFLAGGYNEQFF.

This clone was detected once. This chain's CDR3 is CASGLNQETQYF. For the CDR3, the DNA is TGTGCCAGCGGACTGAACCAAGAGACCCAGTACTTC. The chain combines TRBV25-1 with TRBJ2-5; TRBD2 might be the D (5 bases). Germline V gene lookup returns CDR1 MGHDK and CDR2 SYGVNS. The V end lost 8 bases, the J end lost 0 bases, and 7 bases lay between the germline ends. This CDR3 contains 12 residues.

This sequence joins TRBV7-9 and TRBJ1-1, with 8 bases lining up with TRBD1. The CDR3 covers 15 residues. Trimming took 5 bases from V and 1 from J; bases not matched to a gene: 6. Per the germline V gene, CDR1 is SEHNR and CDR2 is FQNEAQ (reference sequence). CDR3 sequence (DNA): TGTGCCAGCAGCCACTTGACAGGGGAGAACACTGAAGCTTTCTTT. Translation: CASSHLTGENTEAFF.

This chain uses TRBV19 with TRBJ2-3; 7 bases are shared with TRBD2. Germline CDR1 reads LNHDA; CDR2 reads SQIVND (reference sequence). V shed 2 bases, J shed 3 bases, and the junction held 11 bases outside the gene matches. This CDR3 has 17 amino acids. CDR3 loop: CASSISNRPSGTDTQYF. The CDR3 region has the DNA TGTGCCAGTAGTATAAGTAATAGGCCTAGCGGTACAGATACGCAGTATTTT.

V and J are TRBV29-1 and TRBJ2-7; 8 bases fit TRBD1. Losses at the gene ends were 2 bases for V and 3 bases for J; bases not matched to a gene: 3. This CDR3 contains 13 residues. From germline, CDR1 is SQVTM and CDR2 ANQGSEA. CDR3 in amino acids: CSVETDRDYEQYF. As DNA, the CDR3 is TGCAGCGTTGAAACGGACAGGGACTACGAGCAGTACTTC.

This clone was seen once. The J gene is TRBJ2-1, the V gene TRBV5-4; 9 bases fit TRBD2. J lost 6 bases, V lost 0 bases, and 4 bases had no gene match. CDR3 length: 15 amino acids. In germline, CDR1 is SGHNT, CDR2 YYREEE (reference sequence). CDR3 in DNA: TGTGCCAGCAGCTTGGGGGCGGGGGGGAGCAATGAGCAGTTCTTC. Amino acids: CASSLGAGGSNEQFF.

This clone was seen only once. The CDR3 loop is CASSEYRFSGNTIYF. The CDR3 DNA reads as TGTGCCAGTTCCGAATACAGGTTCTCTGGAAACACCATATATTTT. This sequence joins TRBV19 and TRBJ1-3; perhaps TRBD1 as D (5 bases). CDR3 length: 15 amino acids. The V gene lost 8 bases and the J gene lost 0 bases, with 14 bases spanning the gap. CDR1 is LNHDA and CDR2 is SQIVND in the germline V gene (reference sequence).

The rearrangement uses TRBV9 and TRBJ1-5; D not certain. CDR3 length: 14 amino acids. V gave up 3 bases and J gave up 4 bases, with 11 bases separating them. Germline lookup yields CDR1 SGDLS and CDR2 YYNGEE. Here the CDR3 DNA reads TGTGCCAGCAGCGAGAGCAGGTCTAATCAGCCCCAGCATTTT. It is translated as CASSESRSNQPQHF.

V usage is TRBV2 and J usage is TRBJ1-4, with a tentative D call TRBD1 (5 bases). V was cut by 7 bases and J by 8 bases, with 17 bases left in between. This CDR3 region has 14 residues. The germline V gene has CDR1 SNHLY and CDR2 FYNNEI. CDR3 in amino acids: CASIQDIRGEKLFF. The CDR3 DNA is TGTGCCAGCATCCAGGACATCCGAGGAGAAAAACTGTTTTTT.

The rearrangement uses TRBV9 and TRBJ2-3, with 7 bases matching TRBD1. The CDR3 length is 14 residues. CDR1 and CDR2 from the germline V gene are SGDLS and YYNGEE. The trim removed 6 bases at V and 3 bases at J, leaving 7 bases unmatched. CDR3: CASTQKQGTDTQYF. As DNA, the CDR3 is TGTGCCAGCACCCAAAAACAGGGGACAGATACGCAGTATTTT.